This T cell receptor beta chain was sequenced in a study of breast tumors, draining lymph nodes, adjacent tissues. General study results and limits: Tumor T cell lymph node origin was a supported hypothesis, not proven. Luminal-like breast cancer showed significantly higher tumor–nontumor repertoire similarity than basal-like. Compared with lymph nodes, tumors were less diverse; compared with nontumor tissue, more. Findings are consistent with lymph node origin and intratumoral expansion of most tumor T cells.

There are 15 residues in the CDR3. Germline lookup yields CDR1 SGHRS and CDR2 YFSETQ. V shed 1 base and J shed 4 bases, with 14 bases lying between them. In TCRdb, the multiplex PCR reads were re-called with MiXCR into one record per CDR3 protein. The repertoire holds 200,000 to 300,000 distinct CDR3 sequences, with more than 30% as singletons. The lymph nodes were axillary draining lymph nodes from breast cancer patients. This clonotype was recorded at least ten times. Antigen specificity is unknown. The source material was axillary lymph node tissue. The V and J genes are TRBV5-1 and TRBJ1-2; D is uncertain. The receptor was isolated from a female donor with breast cancer. Some clones in this sample may be carry-over from other donors' samples. The CDR3: CASSLSTDFTYGYTF. In DNA form, the CDR3 reads TGCGCCAGCAGCTTGAGTACAGACTTTACCTATGGCTACACCTTC.